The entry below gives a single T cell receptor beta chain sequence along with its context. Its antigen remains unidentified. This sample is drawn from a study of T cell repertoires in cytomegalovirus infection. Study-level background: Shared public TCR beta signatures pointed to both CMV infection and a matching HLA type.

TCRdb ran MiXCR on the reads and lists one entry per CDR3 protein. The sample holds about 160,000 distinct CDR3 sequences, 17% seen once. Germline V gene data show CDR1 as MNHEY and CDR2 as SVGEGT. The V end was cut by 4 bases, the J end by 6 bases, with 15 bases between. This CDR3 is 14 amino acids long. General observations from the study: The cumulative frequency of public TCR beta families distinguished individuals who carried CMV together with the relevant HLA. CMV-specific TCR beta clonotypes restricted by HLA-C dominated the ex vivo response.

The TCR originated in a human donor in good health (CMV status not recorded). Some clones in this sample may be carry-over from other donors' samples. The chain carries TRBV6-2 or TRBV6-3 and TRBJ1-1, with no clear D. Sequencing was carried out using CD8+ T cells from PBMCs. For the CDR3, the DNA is TGTGCCAGCAGTTCCTTGTTGGTGGACGCTGAAGCTTTCTTT. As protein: CASSSLLVDAEAFF.